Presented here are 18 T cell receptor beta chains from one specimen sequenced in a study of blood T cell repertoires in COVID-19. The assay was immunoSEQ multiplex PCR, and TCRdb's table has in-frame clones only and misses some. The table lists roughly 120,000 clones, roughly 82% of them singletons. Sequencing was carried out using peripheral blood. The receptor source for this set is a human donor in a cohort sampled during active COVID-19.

In DNA, the CDR3 is TGCGCCAGCAGGGGACTAGCGGGGGGGCAGAGCGAGACCCAGTACTTC. Translating it yields CASRGLAGGQSETQYF. The J gene is TRBJ2-5, the V gene TRBV5-1, with TRBD2 matching 16 bases. The germline gives CDR1 SGHRS, CDR2 YFSETQ. This CDR3 has 16 residues. V lost 5 bases to trimming and J lost 5 bases; unmatched junction nucleotides: 6. Combining the CDR3 with reference TRBV5-1 and TRBJ2-5 gives the whole variable domain KAGVTQTPRYLIKTRGQQVTLSCSPISGHRSVSWYQQTPGQGLQFLFEYFSETQRNKGNFPGRFSGRQFSNSRSEMNVSTLELGDSALYLCASRGLAGGQSETQYFGPGTRLLVL.

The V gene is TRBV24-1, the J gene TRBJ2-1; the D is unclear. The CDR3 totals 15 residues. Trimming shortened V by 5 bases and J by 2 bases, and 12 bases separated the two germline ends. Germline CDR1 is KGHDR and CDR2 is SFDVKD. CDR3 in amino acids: CATSGPGFTYNEQFF. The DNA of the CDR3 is TGTGCCACCAGTGGGCCAGGATTCACCTACAATGAGCAGTTCTTC.

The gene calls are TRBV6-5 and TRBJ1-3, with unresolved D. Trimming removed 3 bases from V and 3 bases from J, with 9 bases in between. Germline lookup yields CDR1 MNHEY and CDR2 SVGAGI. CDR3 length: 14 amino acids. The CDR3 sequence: CASSYLGHGNTIYF. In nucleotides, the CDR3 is TGTGCCAGCAGTTATCTGGGCCATGGAAACACCATATATTTT.

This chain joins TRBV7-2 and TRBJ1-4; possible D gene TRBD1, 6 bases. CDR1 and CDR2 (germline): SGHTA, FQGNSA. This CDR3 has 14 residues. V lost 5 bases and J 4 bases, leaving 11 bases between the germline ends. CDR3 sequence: CASSVGGLNEKLFF. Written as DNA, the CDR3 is TGTGCCAGCAGCGTGGGGGGGCTTAATGAAAAACTGTTTTTT.

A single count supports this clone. For the CDR3, the DNA is TGTGCCAGTACCCCGGACAGTGTCCAGCCCCAGCATTTT. This translates into CASTPDSVQPQHF. The chain has TRBV19 and TRBJ1-5; D is perhaps TRBD1 (6 bases). The ends were cut back, 7 bases at V and 7 bases at J, with 14 bases in the middle. The CDR3 consists of 13 residues. Germline values: CDR1 LNHDA, CDR2 SQIVND (reference sequence).

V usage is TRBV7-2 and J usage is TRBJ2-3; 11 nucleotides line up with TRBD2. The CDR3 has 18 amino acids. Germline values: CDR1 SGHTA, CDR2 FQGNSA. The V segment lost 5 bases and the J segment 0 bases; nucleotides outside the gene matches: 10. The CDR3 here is CASSETGTSGPSTDTQYF. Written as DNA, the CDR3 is TGTGCCAGCAGCGAAACCGGGACTAGCGGCCCTAGCACAGATACGCAGTATTTT.

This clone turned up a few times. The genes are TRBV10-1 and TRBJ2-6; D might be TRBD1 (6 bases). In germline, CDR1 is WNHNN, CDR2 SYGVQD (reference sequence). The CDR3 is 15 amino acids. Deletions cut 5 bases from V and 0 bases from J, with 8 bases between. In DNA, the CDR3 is TGCGCCAGCAGTCCGGACAGCTCTGGGGCCAACGTCCTGACTTTC. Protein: CASSPDSSGANVLTF.

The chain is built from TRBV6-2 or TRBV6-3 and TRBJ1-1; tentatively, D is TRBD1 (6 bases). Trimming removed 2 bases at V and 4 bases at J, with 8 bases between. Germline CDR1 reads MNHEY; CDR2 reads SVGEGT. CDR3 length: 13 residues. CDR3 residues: CASSYQDSTEAFF. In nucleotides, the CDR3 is TGTGCCAGCAGTTACCAGGACAGCACTGAAGCTTTCTTT.

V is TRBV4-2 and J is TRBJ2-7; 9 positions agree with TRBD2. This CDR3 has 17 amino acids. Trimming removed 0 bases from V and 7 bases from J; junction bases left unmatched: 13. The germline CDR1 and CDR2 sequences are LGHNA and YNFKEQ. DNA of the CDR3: TGTGCCAGCAGCCAAGAGGAAGCGGGGGGACCTACCGGAGAGCAGTACTTC. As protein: CASSQEEAGGPTGEQYF.

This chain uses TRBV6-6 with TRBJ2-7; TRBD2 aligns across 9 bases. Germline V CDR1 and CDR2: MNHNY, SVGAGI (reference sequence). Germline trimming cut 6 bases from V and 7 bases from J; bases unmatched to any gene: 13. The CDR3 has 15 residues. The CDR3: CASSLDLGLASEQYF. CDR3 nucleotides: TGTGCCAGCAGCCTCGACCTAGGACTAGCGTCGGAGCAGTACTTC.

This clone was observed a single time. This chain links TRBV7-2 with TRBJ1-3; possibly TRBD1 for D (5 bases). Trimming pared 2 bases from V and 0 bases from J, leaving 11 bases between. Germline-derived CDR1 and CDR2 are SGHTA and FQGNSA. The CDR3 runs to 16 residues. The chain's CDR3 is CASSLSGDRSGNTIYF. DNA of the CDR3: TGTGCCAGCAGCTTAAGCGGGGACCGCTCTGGAAACACCATATATTTT.

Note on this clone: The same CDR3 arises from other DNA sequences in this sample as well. The CDR3 region has the DNA TGTGCCACCAGCAGAGGAAGACAGGGGTTGGGCGGCTACACCTTC. This codes for CATSRGRQGLGGYTF. The V call is TRBV15, the J call TRBJ1-2, with 8 bases that match TRBD1. Looked up from germline, CDR1 is LNHNV and CDR2 is YYDKDF (reference sequence). V lost 1 base to trimming and J lost 8 bases; unmatched junction nucleotides: 9. The CDR3 sequence is 15 residues long.

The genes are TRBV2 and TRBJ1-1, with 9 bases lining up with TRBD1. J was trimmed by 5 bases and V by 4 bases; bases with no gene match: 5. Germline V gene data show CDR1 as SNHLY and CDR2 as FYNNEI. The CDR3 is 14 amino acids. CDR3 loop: CASSGGTGRTEAFF. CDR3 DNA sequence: TGTGCCAGCAGTGGTGGGACAGGGCGAACTGAAGCTTTCTTT.

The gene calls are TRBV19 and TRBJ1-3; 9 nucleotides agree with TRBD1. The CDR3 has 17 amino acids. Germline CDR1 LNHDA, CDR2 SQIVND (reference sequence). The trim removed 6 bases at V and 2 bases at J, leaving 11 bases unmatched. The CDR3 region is CASSRSGTGTTGNTIYF. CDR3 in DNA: TGTGCCAGTAGCCGCTCCGGGACAGGGACTACTGGAAACACCATATATTTT.

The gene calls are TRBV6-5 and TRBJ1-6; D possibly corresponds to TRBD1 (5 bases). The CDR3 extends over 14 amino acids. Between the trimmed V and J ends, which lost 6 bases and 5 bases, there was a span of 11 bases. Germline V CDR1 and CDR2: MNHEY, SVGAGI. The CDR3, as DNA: TGTGCCAGCAGAGACAGCCTTAATAATTCACCCCTCCACTTT. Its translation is CASRDSLNNSPLHF.

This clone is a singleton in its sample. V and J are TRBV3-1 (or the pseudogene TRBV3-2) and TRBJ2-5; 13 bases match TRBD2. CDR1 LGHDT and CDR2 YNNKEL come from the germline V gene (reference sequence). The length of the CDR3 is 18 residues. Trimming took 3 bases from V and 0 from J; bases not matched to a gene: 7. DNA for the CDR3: TGTGCCAGCAGCCAGGTACTAGCGGGGGGGCGCGACCAAGAGACCCAGTACTTC. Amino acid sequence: CASSQVLAGGRDQETQYF.

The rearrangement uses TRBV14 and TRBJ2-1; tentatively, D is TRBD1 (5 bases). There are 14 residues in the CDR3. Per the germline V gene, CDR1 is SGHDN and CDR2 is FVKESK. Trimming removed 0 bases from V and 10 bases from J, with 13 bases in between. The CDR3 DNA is TGTGCCAGCAGCCAAGAGGGCTCCTACAGGGAGCAGTTCTTC. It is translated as CASSQEGSYREQFF.

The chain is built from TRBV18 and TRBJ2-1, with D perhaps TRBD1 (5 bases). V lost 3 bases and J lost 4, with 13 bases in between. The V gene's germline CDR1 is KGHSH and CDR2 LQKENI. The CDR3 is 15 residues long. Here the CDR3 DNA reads TGTGCCAGCTCACCGGGGCCCCTACTTTACAATGAGCAGTTCTTC. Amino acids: CASSPGPLLYNEQFF.